This passage covers 17 T cell receptor beta chains from one sample sequenced in a study of cytomegalovirus exposure and HLA in healthy donors. The PCR employed 60 Vbeta primers together with 13 Jbeta primers. This table comes from immunoSEQ multiplex PCR, and its TCRdb copy is limited to in-frame clones, with some not included. The data hold approximately 170,000 clones, with 81% observed a single time. Sequencing was carried out using PBMCs. The origin of the receptors is a man in his fifties in good health and CMV-seropositive.

This clone was seen once. This sequence joins TRBV19 and TRBJ2-7; TRBD2 aligns across 7 bases. V lost 10 bases and J lost 0; bases outside the gene matches: 6. The CDR3 loop spans 13 amino acids. CDR1 and CDR2 (germline): LNHDA, SQIVND (reference sequence). CDR3 protein: CATAGGSSYEQYF. CDR3 bases: TGTGCCACCGCCGGGGGGTCCTCCTACGAGCAGTACTTC.

CDR3 sequence reads: CASSVVTGVTGELFF. DNA of the CDR3: TGTGCCAGCAGTGTCGTGACAGGGGTGACCGGGGAGCTGTTTTTT. V is TRBV6-1 and J is TRBJ2-2; TRBD1 matches 8 bases. The CDR3 covers 15 residues. Per germline, CDR1 MNHNS and CDR2 SASEGT. The V and J ends lost 4 bases and 5 bases, in that order; junction bases with no gene match: 6.

Only one count was recorded for this clone. V gene TRBV4-1 combines with J gene TRBJ1-5, with a tentative D call TRBD1 (6 bases). The germline V and J ends were trimmed by 0 bases and 2 bases, with 11 bases remaining between them. This CDR3 has 16 residues. CDR1 is MGHRA and CDR2 is YSYEKL in the germline V gene. CDR3 loop: CASSQDGRQGNQPQHF. In DNA form, the CDR3 reads TGCGCCAGCAGCCAAGATGGACGACAGGGCAATCAGCCCCAGCATTTT.

The chain recombines TRBV5-1 with TRBJ2-7, with 7 bases that match TRBD1. This CDR3 is 12 amino acids long. With V trimmed by 4 bases and J by 3 bases, 1 base remained unmatched. Looked up from germline, CDR1 is SGHRS and CDR2 is YFSETQ. CDR3 region: CASSPGGYEQYF. The CDR3 DNA follows: TGCGCCAGCAGCCCAGGGGGCTACGAGCAGTACTTC.

CDR3 protein: CASSLRQLQETQYF. The CDR3, as DNA: TGTGCCAGCAGTTTACGCCAACTCCAAGAGACCCAGTACTTC. The V call is TRBV28, the J call TRBJ2-5; no reliable D call. Germline CDR1 reads MDHEN; CDR2 reads SYDVKM. CDR3 size: 14 residues. V lost 2 bases to trimming and J lost 1 base, with 8 bases between them.

This clone was seen only once. The V gene is TRBV19, the J gene TRBJ2-3; TRBD2 is a possible D gene (5 bases). Trimming removed 5 bases at V and 0 bases at J, with 12 bases between. This CDR3 contains 15 residues. Germline V lookup: CDR1 LNHDA, CDR2 SQIVND (reference sequence). CDR3 in amino acids: CASSRGSRSTDTQYF. For the CDR3, the DNA is TGTGCCAGTAGTCGCGGGTCCCGTAGCACAGATACGCAGTATTTT.

The CDR3: CASKRGRANTGELFF. CDR3 sequence (DNA): TGTGCCAGCAAGAGAGGCCGAGCGAACACCGGGGAGCTGTTTTTT. The chain couples TRBV6-1 to TRBJ2-2; D unclear. From germline, CDR1 is MNHNS and CDR2 SASEGT. This CDR3 comprises 15 residues. The V end lost 7 bases, the J end lost 0 bases, and 12 bases lay between the germline ends.

This clone was detected only a few times. The chain is built from TRBV28 and TRBJ2-3; D uncertain. This CDR3 has 10 amino acids. The ends were cut back, 7 bases at V and 7 bases at J, with 6 bases in the middle. Germline V gives CDR1 MDHEN, CDR2 SYDVKM. CDR3 in DNA: TGTGCCAGCAAGAGTCATACGCAGTATTTT. Amino acid sequence: CASKSHTQYF.

The chain joins TRBV30 to TRBJ2-7; TRBD1 might be the D (6 bases). This CDR3 region has 14 residues. Deletions cut 3 bases from V and 3 bases from J, with 15 bases between. The germline CDR1 and CDR2 sequences are GTSNPN and SVGIG (reference sequence). This CDR3 is CAWRVLGTSYEQYF. The CDR3 region has the DNA TGTGCCTGGAGAGTTTTGGGGACAAGCTACGAGCAGTACTTC.

The CDR3 nucleotides are TGCGCCAGCAGCCCCCAATCCGCGATACTAGCGGGGCGCTCAGATACGCAGTATTTT. Translating gives CASSPQSAILAGRSDTQYF. V and J are TRBV4-1 and TRBJ2-3; 10 bases are a match to TRBD2. CDR3 size: 19 residues. The germline V gene encodes CDR1 MGHRA and CDR2 YSYEKL. With 4 bases clipped from V and 4 bases from J, the junction kept 17 bases outside the gene matches.

This clone has more than one count but fewer than ten. V usage is TRBV15 and J usage is TRBJ2-1, with TRBD1 matching over 9 bases. V shed 8 bases and J 4 bases; nucleotides not matched to a gene: 6. From germline, CDR1 is LNHNV and CDR2 YYDKDF (reference sequence). There are 14 residues in the CDR3. The CDR3 region has the DNA TGTGCCACCCTTGTGGACAGGGGATACAATGAGCAGTTCTTC. Translated, it gives CATLVDRGYNEQFF.

The chain joins TRBV18 to TRBJ1-5; D is uncertain. The CDR3 has 13 amino acids. Germline CDR1 KGHSH, CDR2 LQKENI. V gave up 2 bases and J gave up 5 bases, with 7 bases separating them. The CDR3 coding sequence is TGTGCCAGCTCACCAGAGCTACATCAGCCCCAGCATTTT. Its translation: CASSPELHQPQHF. The full variable domain, completed using reference TRBV18 and TRBJ1-5, is NAGVMQNPRHLVRRRGQEARLRCSPMKGHSHVYWYRQLPEEGLKFMVYLQKENIIDESGMPKERFSAEFPKEGPSILRIQQVVRGDSAAYFCASSPELHQPQHFGDGTRLSIL.

The J gene is TRBJ2-3, the V gene TRBV30; possibly TRBD1 for D (6 bases). Trimming removed 4 bases at V and 2 bases at J, with 16 bases between. The germline CDR1 and CDR2 sequences are GTSNPN and SVGIG (reference sequence). The CDR3 is 15 amino acids. The CDR3 loop is CAWKVGAWVTDTQYF. The CDR3 nucleotides are TGTGCCTGGAAGGTGGGGGCGTGGGTCACAGATACGCAGTATTTT.

This clone was recorded a few times. CDR3 in DNA: TGTGCCAGCGGGAGTCATAAGCGGGGGGGCCGAGGCAATGAGCAGTTCTTC. It specifies CASGSHKRGGRGNEQFF. J is TRBJ2-1 and V is TRBV2; TRBD2 matches at 10 bases. J was trimmed by 6 bases and V by 8 bases; bases with no gene match: 16. This CDR3 is built from 17 residues. Germline V gene lookup returns CDR1 SNHLY and CDR2 FYNNEI.

Regarding this clone: Distinct nucleotide sequences in the sample also encode this CDR3. V usage is TRBV29-1 and J usage is TRBJ2-2; D ambiguous. The CDR3 sequence is 13 residues long. CDR1 and CDR2 (germline): SQVTM, ANQGSEA. Trimming cost V 3 bases and J 1 base, with 6 bases left between them. The CDR3 nucleotides are TGCAGCGTTGATAGAGGGAACACCGGGGAGCTGTTTTTT. The encoded protein is CSVDRGNTGELFF.

V usage is TRBV7-8 and J usage is TRBJ2-5; D gene ambiguous. This CDR3 contains 11 residues. Germline-derived CDR1 and CDR2 are SGHVS and FQNEAQ. The germline V and J ends were trimmed by 6 bases and 3 bases, with 5 bases remaining between them. The DNA for the CDR3 is TGTGCCAGCAGTTCGGAAGAGACCCAGTACTTC. It codes for CASSSEETQYF. Full variable domain (outside the CDR3, taken from reference TRBV7-8 and TRBJ2-5): GAGVSQSPRYKVAKRGQDVALRCDPISGHVSLFWYQQALGQGPEFLTYFQNEAQLDKSGLPSDRFFAERPEGSVSTLKIQRTQQEDSAVYLCASSSEETQYFGPGTRLLVL.

This clone has a single count. The rearrangement joins TRBV27 to TRBJ2-5, with 10 bases lining up with TRBD1. Germline CDR1 and CDR2: MNHEY and SMNVEV (reference sequence). J lost 4 bases, V lost 6 bases, and 2 bases had no gene match. The CDR3 runs 13 residues. The CDR3 nucleotides read TGTGCCAGCAGCGACAGGGGGCGAGAGACCCAGTACTTC. Translation gives CASSDRGRETQYF.